A single sample gave rise to the 17 T cell receptor beta chains below, sequenced in a study of regulatory T cells in long-lasting Graves disease. Time point noted: newly diagnosed GD, antithyroid drugs for less than 3 months. The TCR library was made from RNA that had been extracted from PBMCs in TRIzol. Arm-PCR of CDR3 regions and iRepertoire HTBI primers were the basis on which TCR beta libraries were built. One entry per CDR3 protein, called by TCRdb with MiXCR from the multiplex PCR reads. The table shows hundreds of thousands of distinct CDR3 sequences, with about 16% occurring only once. The sample was also linked to a second study, of T cells in Graves' hyperthyroidism and ophthalmopathy.

The material sequenced was peripheral blood mononuclear cells (PBMCs), taken at new diagnosis, from a patient treated with antithyroid drugs. The receptors originated from a man aged 18 to 29 with Graves disease.

This sequence joins TRBV30 and TRBJ2-1; TRBD1 might be the D (5 bases). Trimming removed 4 bases from V and 4 bases from J, with 14 bases in between. The CDR3 has 14 amino acids. Germline CDR1 GTSNPN, CDR2 SVGIG (reference sequence). The CDR3 region is CAWTDGQGYNEQFF. CDR3 DNA sequence: TGTGCCTGGACCGACGGGCAGGGATACAATGAGCAGTTCTTC.

This clonotype was picked up many times. J is TRBJ1-1 and V is TRBV20-1, with D tentatively TRBD1 (5 bases). Germline lookup yields CDR1 DFQATT and CDR2 SNEGSKA (reference sequence). The V end lost 6 bases, the J end lost 2 bases, and 16 bases lay between the germline ends. The CDR3 extends over 14 amino acids. CDR3 nucleotides: TGCAGTGCCTCGGATGGGGGATTAAACACTGAAGCTTTCTTT. Translated, it gives CSASDGGLNTEAFF.

This clonotype has just a few counts. The chain links TRBV18 to TRBJ2-1; D call uncertain. Trimming took off 1 base at V and 6 bases at J, with 19 bases between the two ends. The germline gives CDR1 KGHSH, CDR2 LQKENI. The CDR3 is 17 amino acids. DNA for the CDR3: TGTGCCAGCTCACCACTTCACGACTCCAGGTCCCTCAATGAGCAGTTCTTC. Its translation: CASSPLHDSRSLNEQFF.

The rearrangement links TRBV20-1 to TRBJ1-6; D not resolved. Germline CDR1 DFQATT, CDR2 SNEGSKA (reference sequence). The CDR3 extends over 12 amino acids. V was shortened by 7 bases and J by 8 bases, with 12 bases between the two germline ends. In DNA form, the CDR3 reads TGCAGTGGCGGTCCCAGCTATTCACCCCTCCACTTT. Its translation is CSGGPSYSPLHF.

Comment on this clonotype: The junction departs from the called germline gene at one end, perhaps through a read error. This rearrangement joins TRBV7-7 to TRBJ2-3, with 9 positions matching TRBD2. Per the germline V gene, CDR1 is SSHAT and CDR2 is FNYEAQ (reference sequence). The CDR3 runs to 16 residues. The CDR3, as DNA: TGTGCTAGCAGCTTAGGGGCTAGCGGGGGCACAGATACGCAGTATTTT. This gives the protein CASSLGASGGTDTQYF.

At least ten counts were recorded for this clonotype. V is TRBV2 and J is TRBJ2-1; D could derive from TRBD1 or TRBD2 (5 bases each). CDR1 and CDR2 from the germline V gene are SNHLY and FYNNEI. The CDR3 totals 15 residues. V was pared by 5 bases and J by 2 bases, with 13 bases between. DNA for the CDR3: TGTGCCAGCAGTAACTCGGGGCAGCCCTACAATGAGCAGTTCTTC. It translates to CASSNSGQPYNEQFF.

This clonotype was counted many times. The chain recombines TRBV20-1 with TRBJ1-2; 7 bases line up with TRBD1. Losses at the gene ends were 4 bases for V and 3 bases for J; bases not matched to a gene: 20. Germline V gives CDR1 DFQATT, CDR2 SNEGSKA (reference sequence). This CDR3 contains 18 residues. DNA for the CDR3: TGCAGTGCTAAATCCCTAACCGGGACAGCCCTCATGTACTATGGCTACACCTTC. The encoded protein is CSAKSLTGTALMYYGYTF.

The chain carries TRBV3-1 and TRBJ2-7, with TRBD2 matching 11 bases. V lost 7 bases, J lost 7 bases, and 9 bases stayed unmatched. The CDR3 totals 14 residues. Germline CDR1 is LGHDT and CDR2 is YNNKEL (reference sequence). CDR3 coding DNA: TGTGCCAGCACCTTAGCGGGAGGGCCGGAGGAGCAGTACTTC. Protein product: CASTLAGGPEEQYF.

The chain combines TRBV30 with TRBJ2-2, with D perhaps TRBD2 (5 bases). This CDR3 spans 14 amino acids. CDR1 and CDR2 from the germline V gene are GTSNPN and SVGIG (reference sequence). Trimming stripped 2 bases from V and 3 bases from J, with 10 bases between. CDR3 amino acids: CAWSSGLHTGELFF. The CDR3 DNA reads TGTGCCTGGAGTTCAGGACTCCACACCGGGGAGCTGTTTTTT.

This clonotype was counted ten times or more. CDR3 in amino acids: CAWRPPVGMIAGELFF. CDR3 coding DNA: TGTGCCTGGAGGCCTCCGGTTGGAATGATCGCCGGGGAGCTGTTTTTT. The genes are TRBV30 and TRBJ2-2, with D unclear. The ends were cut back, 3 bases at V and 6 bases at J, with 20 bases in the middle. CDR3 length equals 16 residues. Germline CDR1 is GTSNPN and CDR2 is SVGIG (reference sequence).

CDR3 sequence reads: CASSYQPGTELYTGELFF. In nucleotides, the CDR3 is TGTGCCAGCAGCTACCAGCCCGGGACAGAGCTATACACCGGGGAGCTGTTTTTT. The V and J genes are TRBV7-9 and TRBJ2-2, with 7 bases that match TRBD1. The CDR3 has 18 residues. CDR1 is SEHNR and CDR2 is FQNEAQ in the germline V gene (reference sequence). Unmatched junction bases numbered 14, after V lost 4 bases and J lost 3 bases.

This clonotype was counted a few times. V usage is TRBV4-2 and J usage is TRBJ1-1, with 8 bases that match TRBD1. This CDR3 region has 16 residues. V shed 0 bases, J shed 4 bases, and the junction held 7 bases outside the gene matches. Germline values: CDR1 LGHNA, CDR2 YNFKEQ. The CDR3 DNA follows: TGTGCCAGCAGCCAAGATCCCTTAACAGGGGGCACTGAAGCTTTCTTT. It translates to CASSQDPLTGGTEAFF.

V gene TRBV12-3 or TRBV12-4 combines with J gene TRBJ2-2, with D perhaps matching TRBD1 (5 bases). V gave up 4 bases and J gave up 0 bases, with 12 bases separating them. The CDR3 loop spans 16 amino acids. The CDR3 DNA reads as TGTGCCAGCAGTTCCAGACAGCACCCGAACACCGGGGAGCTGTTTTTT. This encodes CASSSRQHPNTGELFF.

In this sample, this clonotype turned up many times. This sequence joins TRBV6-2 or TRBV6-3 and TRBJ2-1; D ambiguous. Germline loops: CDR1 MNHEY, CDR2 SVGEGT. V lost 6 bases and J lost 8, with 17 bases in between. The CDR3 sequence is 14 residues long. CDR3 DNA: TGTGCCAGCAGCATATATCTAGTGGCAGATGAGCAGTTCTTC. This translates into CASSIYLVADEQFF.

This clonotype was seen repeatedly, ten times or more. V gene TRBV28 combines with J gene TRBJ1-2; 7 bases match TRBD1. Looked up from germline, CDR1 is MDHEN and CDR2 is SYDVKM. V lost 5 bases and J lost 3; bases outside the gene matches: 12. The CDR3 sequence is 16 residues long. The CDR3 loop is CASSGDRKPLYYGYTF. CDR3 nucleotide sequence: TGTGCCAGCAGTGGGGACAGAAAACCTCTTTACTATGGCTACACCTTC.

The chain employs TRBV5-1 and TRBJ2-1; D gene uncertain. The germline V and J ends were trimmed by 7 bases and 0 bases, with 29 bases remaining between them. CDR1 is SGHRS, CDR2 YFSETQ, per germline. The CDR3 is 20 residues long. This CDR3 reads CASAPHSGPQEYYSYNEQFF. The CDR3 DNA reads as TGCGCCAGCGCCCCCCATTCCGGTCCCCAAGAATATTACTCCTACAATGAGCAGTTCTTC.

This clonotype has a count of ten or more. The CDR3 carries no conserved terminal phenylalanine or tryptophan, so it likely arises from a read error. The limits of the CDR3 on the DNA are not certain, so only TCRdb's listed CDR3 is given. The chain links TRBV3-1 to TRBJ1-1; the table's D call TRBD1 went unverified against the DNA. The CDR3 spans 13 residues, counting both ends. The germline V gene has CDR1 LGHDT and CDR2 YNNKEL (reference sequence). The CDR3 is CASSPRGTPRFIL.